The present T cell receptor beta chain was sequenced within a study of T-cell reconstitution after alpha-beta-depleted transplantation in children. The authors prepared the TCRbeta library with unique molecular identifiers. TCRdb re-called the PCR reads with MiXCR, one entry per CDR3 protein. The table shows about 210,000 distinct CDR3 sequences, with approximately 17% occurring only once. Germline CDR1 reads LGHNA; CDR2 reads YSLEER. The CDR3 spans 16 residues. Trimming cost V 1 base and J 3 bases; bases outside gene matches: 6. Study-wide findings and caveats: T cells produced anew were the main source of T-cell counts and diversity one year after transplant.

This clonotype was seen more than once but under ten times. Its antigen is not known. The sequence was obtained from a male patient aged 2 to 9 who had a stem cell transplant for acute lymphoblastic leukemia, so the T cells may come from the graft donor. This specimen consisted of PBMCs, mostly from graft donor cells, obtained 360 days after TCRalphabeta/CD19-depleted stem cell transplant. The chain uses TRBV4-3 and TRBJ1-2, with TRBD1 matching over 9 bases. The CDR3 region has the DNA TGCGCCAGCAGCCAAGTATGGGACAGGGAGGACTATGGCTACACCTTC. It is translated as CASSQVWDREDYGYTF.